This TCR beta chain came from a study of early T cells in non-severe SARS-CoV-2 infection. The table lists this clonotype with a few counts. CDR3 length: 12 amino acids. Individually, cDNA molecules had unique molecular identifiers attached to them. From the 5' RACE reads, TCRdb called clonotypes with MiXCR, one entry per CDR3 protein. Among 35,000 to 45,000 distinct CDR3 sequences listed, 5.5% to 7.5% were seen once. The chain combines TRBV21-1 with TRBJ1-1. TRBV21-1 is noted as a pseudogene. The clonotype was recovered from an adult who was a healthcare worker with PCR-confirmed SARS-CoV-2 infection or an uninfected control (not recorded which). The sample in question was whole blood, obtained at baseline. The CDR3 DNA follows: TGTGCCAGCAGCAAAGGTGGGAAGGTAGCTTTCTTT. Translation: CASSKGGKVAFF.